Presented here are 16 T cell receptor beta chains from one specimen sequenced in a study of chemoradiotherapy in HPV16-positive cancers. TCRdb's copy holds only in-frame clones and misses some; the assay was immunoSEQ multiplex PCR. The data show around 3,200 clones, around 94% seen once. This sample was gathered from a patient who underwent chemoradiotherapy. The receptors shown here come from a human donor with HPV-associated anogenital cancer.

This chain connects TRBV6-5 to TRBJ1-2; weak D call: TRBD1 (5 bases). Trimming cost V 5 bases and J 4 bases, with 11 bases left between them. Germline-derived CDR1 and CDR2 are MNHEY and SVGAGI. This CDR3 contains 13 residues. The CDR3 here is CASSITGLYGYTF. DNA of the CDR3: TGTGCCAGCAGTATTACAGGTCTCTATGGCTACACCTTC.

This clone was picked up a small number of times. This sequence joins TRBV5-1 and TRBJ2-2; weak D call: TRBD2 (5 bases). Germline V CDR1 and CDR2: SGHRS, YFSETQ. V lost 1 base and J lost 3, with 10 bases in between. This CDR3 region has 15 residues. The CDR3 DNA reads TGCGCCAGCAGCTTGAGTGGGAGCGACACCGGGGAGCTGTTTTTT. It codes for CASSLSGSDTGELFF. The whole variable domain, filled in from reference TRBV5-1 and TRBJ2-2, reads KAGVTQTPRYLIKTRGQQVTLSCSPISGHRSVSWYQQTPGQGLQFLFEYFSETQRNKGNFPGRFSGRQFSNSRSEMNVSTLELGDSALYLCASSLSGSDTGELFFGEGSRLTVL.

About this clone: The junction does not match germline at one end; this may be a read error. The chain combines TRBV5-1 with TRBJ2-7; 8 bases map to TRBD2. There are 15 residues in the CDR3. Germline V gives CDR1 SGHRS, CDR2 YFSETQ. The CDR3 nucleotides are TGCGCCAGCAGCTTGGCTAGCGGGCTTTCCTACGAGCAGTGCTTC. Translating it yields CASSLASGLSYEQCF.

The chain couples TRBV11-2 to TRBJ2-3; D uncertain. The CDR3 is made up of 12 amino acids. Trimming pared 5 bases from V and 6 bases from J, leaving 9 bases between. CDR1 and CDR2 from the germline V gene are SGHAT and FQNNGV. The chain's CDR3 is CASSRRLDTQYF. The CDR3, as DNA: TGTGCCAGCAGCCGCCGCCTGGATACGCAGTATTTT.

V and J are TRBV6-5 and TRBJ2-7; weak D call: TRBD2 (7 bases). Germline CDR1 is MNHEY and CDR2 is SVGAGI. The CDR3 totals 14 residues. The V and J ends lost 0 bases and 7 bases respectively, with 13 bases between them. The CDR3 bases are TGTGCCAGCAGTTACTCGGGGGAGGGGGGAGAGCAGTACTTC. Encoded protein: CASSYSGEGGEQYF.

The gene calls are TRBV16 and TRBJ2-7, with 7 bases fitting TRBD2. The ends lost 3 bases at V and 5 bases at J; junction bases unmatched: 1. There are 12 residues in the CDR3. Germline CDR1 KGHSY, CDR2 FQNENV. In DNA, the CDR3 is TGTGCCAGCAGCCAGGGGGGGGACGAGCAGTACTTC. Translated, it gives CASSQGGDEQYF. Together with reference TRBV16 and TRBJ2-7, the CDR3 gives the full variable domain: GEEVAQTPKHLVRGEGQKAKLYCAPIKGHSYVFWYQQVLKNEFKFLISFQNENVFDETGMPKERFSAKCLPNSPCSLEIQATKLEDSAVYFCASSQGGDEQYFGPGTRLTVT.

This chain uses TRBV29-1 with TRBJ1-2, with a possible D match to TRBD1 (5 bases). This CDR3 contains 11 residues. V was pared by 4 bases and J by 8 bases, with 11 bases between. Germline assignment: CDR1 SQVTM and CDR2 ANQGSEA. This CDR3 reads CSVGQGDGYTF. CDR3 coding DNA: TGCAGCGTTGGGCAGGGAGACGGCTACACCTTC.

V usage is TRBV19 and J usage is TRBJ2-5; D is perhaps TRBD2 (7 bases). Trimming shortened V by 9 bases and J by 5 bases, and 22 bases separated the two germline ends. This CDR3 contains 15 residues. Germline CDR1 is LNHDA and CDR2 is SQIVND (reference sequence). This CDR3 is CASHGSRGAGETQYF. CDR3 nucleotide sequence: TGTGCCAGCCACGGGAGCCGGGGGGCCGGGGAGACCCAGTACTTC. Using reference TRBV19 and TRBJ2-5 for the parts outside the CDR3, the full variable domain is DGGITQSPKYLFRKEGQNVTLSCEQNLNHDAMYWYRQDPGQGLRLIYYSQIVNDFQKGDIAEGYSVSREKKESFPLTVTSAQKNPTAFYLCASHGSRGAGETQYFGPGTRLLVL.

V and J are TRBV28 and TRBJ2-7, with 9 bases that match TRBD2. The V and J ends lost 5 bases and 6 bases, in that order; junction bases with no gene match: 11. This CDR3 has 15 residues. Germline V gene data show CDR1 as MDHEN and CDR2 as SYDVKM. In nucleotides, the CDR3 is TGTGCCAGCAGTCCGTCGGGTAGCGGGGGTCTCGAGCAGTACTTC. Translated: CASSPSGSGGLEQYF.

This clone appeared a single time. The junction differs from germline at one of its ends, possibly a read error. This chain links TRBV7-6 with TRBJ2-2; D remains unclear. Germline lookup yields CDR1 SGHVS and CDR2 FNYEAQ. This CDR3 comprises 13 residues. The CDR3 coding sequence is TGTGCCAGCAGCCACGAGAACGCCGGGGAGCTGTTTTTT. It is translated as CASSHENAGELFF.

The chain combines TRBV10-3 with TRBJ1-3; 8 nucleotides line up with TRBD1. Germline values: CDR1 ENHRY, CDR2 SYGVKD. Trimming took 6 bases from V and 4 from J; bases not matched to a gene: 2. The CDR3 is 13 residues long. The CDR3 region is CAISRTGGNTIYF. CDR3 DNA: TGTGCCATCAGCCGGACAGGGGGAAACACCATATATTTT.

The chain combines TRBV7-2 with TRBJ2-2, with 7 nucleotides matching TRBD2. V gave up 5 bases and J gave up 6 bases; unmatched junction bases: 6. Per germline, CDR1 SGHTA and CDR2 FQGNSA. The CDR3 runs 14 residues. The CDR3 nucleotides are TGTGCCAGCAGCCTAATTCTAGCGGCCGGGGAGCTGTTTTTT. Amino acid sequence: CASSLILAAGELFF.

The V call is TRBV11-2, the J call TRBJ2-7; D not resolved. The germline CDR1 and CDR2 sequences are SGHAT and FQNNGV. V lost 4 bases, J lost 0 bases, and 7 bases lay in between. The CDR3 length is 13 residues. As DNA, the CDR3 is TGTGCCAGCAGCTCACATAGCTCCTACGAGCAGTACTTC. It yields the protein CASSSHSSYEQYF. Drawing the rest from reference TRBV11-2 and TRBJ2-7, the complete variable domain is EAGVAQSPRYKIIEKRQSVAFWCNPISGHATLYWYQQILGQGPKLLIQFQNNGVVDDSQLPKDRFSAERLKGVDSTLKIQPAKLEDSAVYLCASSSHSSYEQYFGPGTRLTVT.

CDR3: CASSREGGGGTDTQYF. DNA of the CDR3: TGTGCCAGCAGCCGGGAGGGTGGGGGGGGAACAGATACGCAGTATTTT. V gene TRBV4-2 combines with J gene TRBJ2-3; 7 bases map to TRBD2. V shed 4 bases and J 3 bases; nucleotides not matched to a gene: 10. Germline CDR1 reads LGHNA; CDR2 reads YNFKEQ. The CDR3 is 16 residues long.

The chain links TRBV16 to TRBJ1-2; 8 positions match TRBD1. V trimming: 3 bases; J trimming: 8 bases; junction bases outside the gene matches: 11. This CDR3 is 15 amino acids long. The germline V gene has CDR1 KGHSY and CDR2 FQNENV. CDR3 nucleotides: TGTGCCAGCAGCCACCAGAACCAGGGGGCGCGAGGCTACACCTTC. Its protein is CASSHQNQGARGYTF.

This rearrangement joins TRBV27 to TRBJ2-7; D is uncertain. The CDR3 is 14 amino acids. CDR1 and CDR2 (germline): MNHEY, SMNVEV (reference sequence). V shed 5 bases and J shed 4 bases, with 15 bases lying between them. As DNA, the CDR3 is TGTGCCAGCAGTCATGGCCCTCGGGCATACGAGCAGTACTTC. Translating it yields CASSHGPRAYEQYF.